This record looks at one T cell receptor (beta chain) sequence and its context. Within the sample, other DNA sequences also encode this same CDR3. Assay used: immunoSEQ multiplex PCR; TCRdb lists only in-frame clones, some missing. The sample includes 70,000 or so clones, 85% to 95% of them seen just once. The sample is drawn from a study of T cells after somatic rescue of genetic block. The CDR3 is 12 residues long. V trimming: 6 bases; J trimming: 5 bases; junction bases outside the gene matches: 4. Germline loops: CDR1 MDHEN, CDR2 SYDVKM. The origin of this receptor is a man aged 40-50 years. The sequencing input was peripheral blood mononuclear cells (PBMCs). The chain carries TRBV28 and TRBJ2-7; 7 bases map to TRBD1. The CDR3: CASSFTGDEQYF. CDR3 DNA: TGTGCCAGCAGCTTCACAGGGGACGAGCAGTACTTC.